This record concerns one T cell receptor beta chain sequence. Its antigen remains undetermined. No clone much larger than this one lies a single base away; base qualities are absent. The V end gives up 3 bases and the J end 8 bases, leaving 8 bases in the junction not matched to a gene. CDR1 SGHNT and CDR2 YYREEE are derived from the germline V gene (reference sequence). The CDR3 holds 14 amino acids from the cysteine to the phenylalanine. The read is trimmed to its CDR3 DNA, 42 bases read in frame from base 1. The method was the immunoSEQ multiplex PCR assay. For the multiplex PCR, a mixture combining 60 forward primers for TCR Vbeta segments and 13 reverse primers for TCR Jbeta segments was used. Amplification of the CDR3 region of rearranged TCR beta genes was performed with a multiplex PCR assay on genomic DNA. The amplified TCR beta libraries were sequenced on the Illumina HiSeq System as 87-base-pair reads. The authors' pipeline ran thus. A later analysis counted about 80 million unique TCR beta chains across the 670 or so repertoires, and approximately 11 million of these chains were shared by at least two donors. Raw reads were error-corrected and collapsed into unique sequences with a nearest-neighbor algorithm that merged closely related sequences to remove PCR and sequencing errors. Alignment of CDR3 sequences to IMGT reference sequences was used to assign V, D and J gene segments. For a sequence to be retained, at least a six-nucleotide match to both a V gene segment and a J gene segment was required. Rearrangements were classified as productive when the CDR3 lacked stop codons and remained in frame with V and J, and all other rearrangements were classified as non-productive. Following IMGT convention, CDR3 was defined as the stretch from the second conserved V-encoded cysteine up to the conserved J-encoded phenylalanine. In an earlier analysis of more than 550 of the donors, sequences lacking an unambiguous match to a single V gene segment were excluded. In an earlier analysis of 450 to 750 of the donors, a V segment was called functional when productive rearrangements were above 56.7%, and segregating when the standard deviation between donors exceeded 5%. A statistical classification framework was built for diagnosing cytomegalovirus status from the catalog of TCR beta chain sequences. V and J gene assignment, in a later analysis, came from comparing TCR nucleotide sequences with IMGT/GENE-DB human TR gene sequences. A later analysis assigned CDR3 sequences and most-parsimonious VDJ recombination scenarios with the TCRdist pipeline. In a later analysis, every TCR beta chain was defined by the combination of its CDR3 amino acid sequence and its V-gene family, and reads without a unique V-gene family were dropped. In a later analysis, fewer than 600 highly shared, low-generation-probability nucleotide sequences were removed to address suspected cross-contamination and a sequencing artifact. For each public chain, a later analysis derived a clonal expansion index from normalized ranks of inferred template counts within each repertoire. In a later analysis, generation probabilities were computed with a VDJ recombination model fitted to out-of-frame rearrangements, and the resulting probabilities were checked against IGoR. In a later analysis, TCR-TCR, TCR-HLA and TCR-CMV co-occurrence was scored with hypergeometric tests, and a repertoire-size bias correction was applied to TCR pairs. False discovery rates were estimated in a later analysis by permuting HLA or CMV assignments 20 times. In a later analysis, co-occurring TCRs were grouped using DBSCAN, with TCRdist sequence similarity added in when clustering inside HLA-allele-positive subsets. Repertoires with fewer than 30,000 or more than 120,000 public chains, plus five repertoires with anomalous nucleotide sharing, were excluded from co-occurrence clustering. TCRdb re-hosts the immuneACCESS table, in-frame sequences only. Its copies lack some clones; in the studies checked, an unresolved V gene accounts for under half of them, and the cause for the rest is not known. Clonal size and the V and J genes are those of that table, whereas D and trimming came from the DNA. This sample gives over 150,000 clones in total; approximately 84% of them show up just once. The ten largest clones add up to more than 4% of the sample.

The cohort comprised 670 or so healthy bone marrow donors. Cohort members were all nominally healthy when sampled, although unrecorded immune exposures were likely present. The donor was CMV seropositive and was included in the group of some 290 seropositive cohort members. Each donor provided a peripheral blood sample, and peripheral blood mononuclear cells were used for TCR beta sequencing. The Qiagen DNeasy Blood Extraction Kit was used to extract genomic DNA from the blood cell samples. The data derive from a study of cytomegalovirus exposure and HLA in healthy donors (dated by TCRdb to 2015 to 2018). Background for the entire study: An earlier analysis of several hundred of the donors reported 250 to 350 Gb of sequence data and around 120 million unique TCR beta sequences from about 200 million T cells. The aim of the study was to test whether cataloging public T cell receptors could identify signatures of past pathogen exposure. Rather than drawing on any new phenotypic data, the later analysis identified candidate immune exposures from TCR beta sequences and the way those sequences occurred across donors. High-throughput TCR immunosequencing, statistical association of individual TCRs with disease status, and machine learning were combined to predict cytomegalovirus infection status. The study profiled the T cell repertoires of 500 to 800 subjects by immunosequencing and related them to cytomegalovirus serostatus. Typing coverage varied by locus: roughly 629-630 donors for A, B, C, DRB1 and DQB1; under 550 for DQA1; about 590 for DPA1; roughly 470 for DPB1. About 280 gigabases of sequencing data and 70 million to 95 million unique TCR sequences made up an early release that covered nearly 650 HLA-typed donors. All discovery cohort repertoires had been generated on a single sequencing platform. Among the roughly 400 genotyped donors, around 81% belonged to the genetic ancestry cluster associated with self-reported Caucasian donors. Donor age, sex, ethnicity and CMV serostatus were compiled alongside the repertoire data. Genome-wide SNP genotypes for about 65% of the roughly 700 donors were used in a later genetic analysis, which treated that subset as a discovery cohort. Roughly 5 DR-DQ haplotypes were handled as single units for association and clustering, since linkage in the cohort was strong. HLA typing covered class I and class II loci at four-digit resolution. In addition to the first cohort of 666 subjects, a separate validation cohort of 130 or so different subjects was used. Among 350 to 400 genotyped donors of the cohort, an average of roughly 240,000 unique TCR beta nucleotide sequences were sequenced per donor, approximately 20% of them non-productive. To study patterns of TCR occurrence, a later analysis re-analyzed previously published TCR beta repertoires from just over 650 donors and added high-resolution HLA genotyping. An earlier analysis of approximately 580 of the donors used high-throughput TCR beta sequencing to judge whether each TCR beta V gene segment behaved as functional or pseudogenic. Study-wide conclusions, independent of this receptor: Assigning TCR associations to individual alleles was difficult when HLA alleles, especially DR and DQ, strongly co-occurred. For the cohort, immune exposure information was limited to CMV serostatus. Specific HLA alleles were associated with around 18,000 TCR beta sequences at a false discovery rate of 0.05 in a later analysis. It was suggested by the authors that the approach could potentially be generalized to other disease states and immunological phenotypes. Cytomegalovirus status was reported to be diagnosed by the classifier with high specificity and sensitivity in both the original and validation cohorts. The earlier analysis of 450 to 700 of the donors excluded 15 to 20 rarely observed V segments, including chromosome 9 orphons, because counts were too low. A later analysis found that TCR association rates varied across HLA loci, with DRB1 alleles showing the most associated TCRs and HLA-C alleles the fewest. A cluster of highly shared sequence variants was judged likely to represent a technical artifact of the sequencing pipeline. A later genetic analysis reported fewer N-insertions in productive TCRs among donors in an Asian-associated ancestry cluster than the roughly 700-donor mean. A later analysis found that HLA-associated TCR beta chains were more clonally expanded and had lower generation probabilities than equally common non-associated chains. The presence/absence analyses assumed that sequencing depth was roughly uniform across donors, and that assumption may not be true. In vitro tests confirmed that three of the cytomegalovirus-associated TCR beta chains recognize cytomegalovirus antigens. Because HLA typing was unavailable for some donors at each locus, only the typed subset was used in association tests. A later analysis found that most CMV-associated TCR beta chains appeared HLA-restricted, with HLA associations seemingly driven largely by CMV exposure. While some public TCRs were present in many individuals, most TCR sequences turned up only very rarely across donors. In this cohort, only TCR beta chains were sequenced, and detectable features were limited by the absence of alpha or paired-chain data. The study gave a list of under 200 TCR beta chains associated with cytomegalovirus. Because the 87-base-pair reads could not distinguish some IMGT-functional V segments, including TRBV6-2 and TRBV6-3, those segments were excluded. Correlated functional status among segregating V segments might be attributable to linkage disequilibrium, but an unknown experimental factor could not be ruled out. An association between a missense DCLRE1C variant and V-gene and J-gene trimming of TCR beta chains was found in a later genetic analysis and replicated in an independent cohort. A further reported finding was that TCR beta sequences accurately predicted the HLA-A and HLA-B alleles for most subjects in the first cohort. Several of the top co-occurrence clusters appeared to be linked to parvovirus B19, influenza, CMV and Epstein-Barr virus, according to a later analysis. In an earlier analysis of 587 of the donors, most TCR beta V segments were observed in productive rearrangements about 87% or about 30% of the time, broadly matching IMGT annotations.

This sequence originates from a girl between 5 and 17 years old in good health and CMV-seropositive. The sequencing sample was made of PBMCs. The chain is made from TRBV5-4 and TRBJ2-4, with 7 bases matching TRBD2. CDR3 sequence: CASSSRGVGDIQYF. In nucleotides, the sequence is TGTGCCAGCAGCTCCCGGGGGGTTGGAGACATTCAGTACTTC.